The TCR beta chain under discussion was sequenced for a study of cytomegalovirus exposure and HLA in healthy donors. The primer mix had 60 Vbeta and 13 Jbeta primers. The assay was immunoSEQ multiplex PCR, and TCRdb's table has in-frame clones only and misses some. The sample has about 180,000 clones, roughly 85% seen once. In its sample, this clone was seen a few times. Antigen: not known. General study findings and limits: Later on, a genetic analysis was performed. It linked a missense variant in DCLRE1C with V- and J-gene trimming of TCR beta.

The sequenced sample consisted of PBMCs. This receptor was identified in a middle-aged woman in good health and CMV-seronegative.

The CDR3 bases are TGCGCCAGCAGCTTGGGCGGGAGCTTAGCCTACGAGCAGTACTTC. It specifies CASSLGGSLAYEQYF. The chain employs TRBV5-1 and TRBJ2-7, with 7 bases lining up with TRBD2. CDR1 and CDR2 from the germline V gene are SGHRS and YFSETQ. Unmatched junction bases numbered 5, after V lost 0 bases and J lost 2 bases. This CDR3 has 15 amino acids.